The 24 T cell receptor beta chains in this list originate from one sample, sequenced in a study of blood T cell repertoires in COVID-19. Only in-frame clones appear in the TCRdb table, and some are missing; sequencing was by immunoSEQ multiplex PCR. The repertoire holds 200,000 to 300,000 clones, with over 75% as singletons. The sample comprised peripheral blood. The origin of the receptors is a woman in her 30s with acute or convalescent COVID-19.

The gene calls are TRBV19 and TRBJ1-5; D is perhaps TRBD1 (6 bases). V shed 6 bases and J shed 5 bases, with 14 bases lying between them. This CDR3 has 14 amino acids. Germline values: CDR1 LNHDA, CDR2 SQIVND (reference sequence). The CDR3 protein is CASSNTGPHQPQHF. The CDR3 DNA is TGTGCCAGTAGCAATACAGGGCCCCATCAGCCCCAGCATTTT.

The rearrangement links TRBV3-1 (or the pseudogene TRBV3-2) to TRBJ1-2; 9 bases are shared with TRBD1. From germline, CDR1 is LGHDT and CDR2 YNNKEL (reference sequence). The CDR3 extends over 13 amino acids. J gave up 7 bases and V 10 bases, and 10 bases lay outside the gene matches. The CDR3 bases are TGTGCCACCCTCGGGACAGGGTTGGGTGGCTACACCTTC. Protein product: CATLGTGLGGYTF.

The rearrangement joins TRBV13 to TRBJ2-3, with 14 bases fitting TRBD2. Looked up from germline, CDR1 is PRHDT and CDR2 is FYEKMQ (reference sequence). CDR3 size: 16 residues. The V segment lost 7 bases and the J segment 3 bases; nucleotides outside the gene matches: 6. CDR3 in amino acids: CASTGLAGGLTDTQYF. The CDR3 DNA reads TGTGCCAGCACCGGACTAGCGGGAGGCCTGACAGATACGCAGTATTTT.

The chain links TRBV7-6 to TRBJ2-7, with D unclear. There are 14 residues in the CDR3. V shed 5 bases and J shed 2 bases, with 13 bases lying between them. From germline, CDR1 is SGHVS and CDR2 FNYEAQ. In DNA, the CDR3 is TGTGCCAGCAGCCCTCTAATCGGTACCTACGAGCAGTACTTC. This sequence encodes CASSPLIGTYEQYF.

The CDR3 DNA reads TGCGCCAGCAGCCAAGACGCTAGCGGGAGTGGGACCCAGTACTTC. Translated: CASSQDASGSGTQYF. The chain uses TRBV4-3 and TRBJ2-5; TRBD2 agrees at 10 bases. Germline V lookup: CDR1 LGHNA, CDR2 YSLEER. Trimming at V came to 0 bases and at J to 7 bases, leaving 5 bases not matched to a gene. The CDR3 extends over 15 amino acids.

This rearrangement joins TRBV3-1 (or the pseudogene TRBV3-2) to TRBJ1-1; D is unclear. Trimming left V 3 bases short and J 6 bases short, with 17 bases between. This CDR3 contains 15 residues. The germline gives CDR1 LGHDT, CDR2 YNNKEL (reference sequence). The CDR3 DNA sequence: TGTGCCAGCAGCCAGAATACTGGAGGGCCCGCTGAAGCTTTCTTT. Translation gives CASSQNTGGPAEAFF.

The chain employs TRBV6-2 or TRBV6-3 and TRBJ2-5; 10 nucleotides agree with TRBD2. V lost 6 bases, J lost 3 bases, and 10 bases stayed unmatched. Per germline, CDR1 MNHEY and CDR2 SVGEGT. The CDR3 contains 16 residues. CDR3 coding DNA: TGTGCCAGCAGCTCCCCGCTAGCGGGAGTTAAAGAGACCCAGTACTTC. Amino acid sequence: CASSSPLAGVKETQYF.

V is TRBV24-1 and J is TRBJ2-2; no reliable D call. Germline V gene sequence: CDR1 KGHDR, CDR2 SFDVKD. There are 13 residues in the CDR3. V lost 4 bases, J lost 7 bases, and 9 bases lay in between. CDR3 nucleotide sequence: TGTGCCACCAGTGACGACTCGTTCGGGGAGCTGTTTTTT. Translated: CATSDDSFGELFF.

This rearrangement joins TRBV4-1 to TRBJ2-5; TRBD2 might be the D (6 bases). This CDR3 is 17 amino acids long. The germline V and J ends were trimmed by 0 bases and 4 bases, with 18 bases remaining between them. Germline loops: CDR1 MGHRA, CDR2 YSYEKL. The CDR3: CASSQDLIGLSTETQYF. Here the CDR3 DNA reads TGCGCCAGCAGCCAAGATCTCATCGGACTATCTACAGAGACCCAGTACTTC.

This chain connects TRBV11-3 to TRBJ2-7; 8 bases map to TRBD1. With 4 bases clipped from V and 3 bases from J, the junction kept 5 bases outside the gene matches. The CDR3 is made up of 14 amino acids. Germline CDR1 SGHNT, CDR2 YENEEA. CDR3 sequence (DNA): TGTGCCAGCAGCTCCGGGACAGGAAACTACGAGCAGTACTTC. The encoded protein is CASSSGTGNYEQYF.

V and J are TRBV2 and TRBJ1-3; possibly TRBD1 for D (5 bases). Germline V gives CDR1 SNHLY, CDR2 FYNNEI. V dropped 4 bases and J dropped 4 bases, with 14 bases sitting between them. The CDR3 has 15 amino acids. The CDR3 DNA reads as TGTGCCAGCAGTGTTATGGCAGGGTCGGGAAACACCATATATTTT. Residues: CASSVMAGSGNTIYF. Full variable domain (outside the CDR3, taken from reference TRBV2 and TRBJ1-3): EPEVTQTPSHQVTQMGQEVILRCVPISNHLYFYWYRQILGQKVEFLVSFYNNEISEKSEIFDDQFSVERPDGSNFTLKIRSTKLEDSAMYFCASSVMAGSGNTIYFGEGSWLTVV.

This chain connects TRBV9 to TRBJ2-7; 8 bases line up with TRBD1. CDR3 size: 16 residues. Germline values: CDR1 SGDLS, CDR2 YYNGEE. V gave up 3 bases and J gave up 0 bases; unmatched junction bases: 8. The CDR3 bases are TGTGCCAGCAGCGCAGGGACAGGCCTAAGCTCCTACGAGCAGTACTTC. It is translated as CASSAGTGLSSYEQYF.

The V gene is TRBV7-2, the J gene TRBJ2-5, with 9 bases aligning to TRBD2. Trimming cost V 5 bases and J 9 bases; bases outside gene matches: 10. From germline, CDR1 is SGHTA and CDR2 FQGNSA. The CDR3 runs to 14 residues. CDR3 loop: CASSQFRAGGPQYF. The CDR3 nucleotides are TGTGCCAGCAGCCAGTTTCGTGCGGGAGGGCCCCAGTACTTC. Looking up the rest from reference TRBV7-2 and TRBJ2-5 gives the full variable domain: GAGVSQSPSNKVTEKGKDVELRCDPISGHTALYWYRQSLGQGLEFLIYFQGNSAPDKSGLPSDRFSAERTGGSVSTLTIQRTQQEDSAVYLCASSQFRAGGPQYFGPGTRLLVL.

This clone was found once. This rearrangement joins TRBV27 to TRBJ1-1; D not resolved. Trimming removed 2 bases from V and 3 bases from J, with 10 bases in between. Germline assignment: CDR1 MNHEY and CDR2 SMNVEV (reference sequence). The CDR3 has 14 amino acids. The CDR3 coding sequence is TGTGCCAGCAGTTTAACCCCGGGGTACACTGAAGCTTTCTTT. Translation: CASSLTPGYTEAFF.

The V call is TRBV27, the J call TRBJ2-3; D might be TRBD2 (6 bases). This CDR3 spans 15 amino acids. Germline-derived CDR1 and CDR2 are MNHEY and SMNVEV (reference sequence). V was trimmed by 3 bases and J by 0 bases, leaving 10 bases between them. CDR3 in DNA: TGTGCCAGCAGTTTTTCGGGGGTTAGCACAGATACGCAGTATTTT. It encodes CASSFSGVSTDTQYF.

This chain joins TRBV3-1 (or the pseudogene TRBV3-2) and TRBJ2-7; D gene unclear. Trimming stripped 4 bases from V and 5 bases from J, with 12 bases between. The CDR3 covers 13 residues. CDR1 and CDR2 (germline): LGHDT, YNNKEL (reference sequence). CDR3: CASSRVSRNEQYF. For the CDR3, the DNA is TGTGCCAGCAGCCGAGTATCTAGGAACGAGCAGTACTTC.

The chain couples TRBV7-8 to TRBJ2-7; 7 bases are a match to TRBD1. Germline trimming cut 5 bases from V and 9 bases from J; bases unmatched to any gene: 16. The germline gives CDR1 SGHVS, CDR2 FQNEAQ. The CDR3 loop spans 15 amino acids. CDR3 in DNA: TGTGCCAGCAGCACTACCGGGACAGATCCAATAGGGCAGTACTTC. This codes for CASSTTGTDPIGQYF.

V usage is TRBV5-5 and J usage is TRBJ1-6; 9 nucleotides align to TRBD1. The CDR3 is 17 amino acids. Trimming removed 3 bases from V and 6 bases from J; junction bases left unmatched: 10. Germline V gene lookup returns CDR1 SGHKS and CDR2 YYEKEE (reference sequence). In DNA, the CDR3 is TGTGCCAGCAGCTCTCCGGGACAGGGCCAATTTAATTCACCCCTCCACTTT. It encodes CASSSPGQGQFNSPLHF.

This chain uses TRBV19 with TRBJ1-2; D perhaps matches TRBD1 (6 bases). Germline lookup yields CDR1 LNHDA and CDR2 SQIVND (reference sequence). V dropped 5 bases and J dropped 4 bases, with 17 bases sitting between them. The CDR3 covers 15 residues. CDR3 sequence reads: CASSSDRTDFYGYTF. As DNA, the CDR3 is TGTGCCAGTAGTTCTGACCGGACAGATTTCTATGGCTACACCTTC.

The sample holds one count of this clone. This rearrangement joins TRBV19 to TRBJ2-5, with TRBD2 matching over 12 bases. Germline V gene lookup returns CDR1 LNHDA and CDR2 SQIVND (reference sequence). J was trimmed by 4 bases and V by 5 bases; bases with no gene match: 8. The CDR3 is 16 residues long. The CDR3 spells CASSVLTGLAGETQYF. The CDR3 DNA is TGTGCCAGTAGTGTTCTAACGGGACTAGCGGGAGAGACCCAGTACTTC.

The chain couples TRBV5-1 to TRBJ2-3, with 10 positions matching TRBD1. Germline CDR1 and CDR2: SGHRS and YFSETQ. CDR3 length: 15 residues. V shed 0 bases, J shed 4 bases, and the junction held 2 bases outside the gene matches. The CDR3 DNA follows: TGCGCCAGCAGCTTGGGGACAGGGGGTCCAGATACGCAGTATTTT. Translation gives CASSLGTGGPDTQYF.

The sample holds a few counts of this clone. The V gene is TRBV9, the J gene TRBJ2-2; 13 bases map to TRBD2. J was trimmed by 4 bases and V by 1 base; bases with no gene match: 10. Germline CDR1 and CDR2: SGDLS and YYNGEE. This CDR3 contains 19 residues. DNA of the CDR3: TGTGCCAGCAGCGTACAGCCGGGACTAGCGGGATTGGGCACCGGGGAGCTGTTTTTT. Its protein is CASSVQPGLAGLGTGELFF.

The chain's CDR3 is CASSEFTVGFLYF. In DNA, the CDR3 is TGTGCCAGCAGCGAATTTACAGTTGGGTTTCTGTACTTC. V gene TRBV9 combines with J gene TRBJ2-7, with D unresolved. Germline-derived CDR1 and CDR2 are SGDLS and YYNGEE. The CDR3 consists of 13 residues. The V and J ends lost 3 bases and 12 bases respectively, with 19 bases between them.

This rearrangement joins TRBV2 to TRBJ2-7; tentatively, D is TRBD1 (7 bases). Trimming removed 1 base from V and 3 bases from J, with 10 bases in between. The CDR3 sequence is 14 residues long. Germline loops: CDR1 SNHLY, CDR2 FYNNEI. CDR3 protein: CASSEGQGGYEQYF. CDR3 sequence (DNA): TGTGCCAGCAGTGAAGGACAGGGAGGCTACGAGCAGTACTTC.